Each of the 22 T cell receptor beta chains below was sequenced from the same sample in a study of T-cell memory formation after mild COVID-19. TCRdb recomputed calls from the 5' RACE reads with MiXCR, one row per CDR3 protein. The profile covers around 320,000 distinct CDR3 sequences, with 14% appearing a single time and 21% taken by the ten largest. The sequenced sample was PBMCs or a T cell subset sorted from them (not recorded which). The source is a man aged 18 to 35 who had mild COVID-19 (a few samples of this study predate the infection). Cell type and time point are not known.

This sequence joins TRBV20-1 and TRBJ1-1; D is unresolved. V was cut by 3 bases and J by 4 bases, with 9 bases left in between. Germline CDR1 is DFQATT and CDR2 is SNEGSKA (reference sequence). The CDR3 sequence is 12 residues long. This CDR3 is CSASSGSTEAFF. The CDR3, as DNA: TGCAGTGCTAGTAGCGGTTCCACTGAAGCTTTCTTT.

The rearrangement links TRBV11-2 to TRBJ2-7, with D possibly TRBD1 on 6 matching bases. CDR1 is SGHAT, CDR2 FQNNGV, per germline. V was pared by 4 bases and J by 3 bases, with 13 bases between. The CDR3 loop spans 14 amino acids. The chain's CDR3 is CASSSQGISYEQYV. CDR3 coding DNA: TGTGCCAGCAGCTCCCAGGGGATCAGCTACGAGCAGTACGTC.

This clonotype was seen a handful of times. V gene TRBV20-1 combines with J gene TRBJ2-3; TRBD2 aligns across 7 bases. Germline V CDR1 and CDR2: DFQATT, SNEGSKA (reference sequence). This CDR3 has 13 residues. The junction had 6 bases not matched to a gene; V was cut back by 5 bases and J by 4 bases. The CDR3 region is CSAWVGGADTQYF. CDR3 DNA sequence: TGCAGTGCTTGGGTGGGGGGGGCAGATACGCAGTATTTT.

V gene TRBV12-3 or TRBV12-4 combines with J gene TRBJ2-7, with TRBD1 matching 9 bases. J gave up 2 bases and V 5 bases, and 1 base lay outside the gene matches. This CDR3 spans 13 amino acids. The DNA for the CDR3 is TGTGCCAGCAGTCGGACAGGGGCCTACGAGCAGTACGTC. This sequence encodes CASSRTGAYEQYV.

This clonotype came up many times. This rearrangement joins TRBV4-1 to TRBJ2-1; 9 bases line up with TRBD2. This CDR3 comprises 12 residues. V dropped 3 bases and J dropped 10; count of bases not matched to a gene: 1. Germline V gene sequence: CDR1 MGHRA, CDR2 YSYEKL. The CDR3 DNA is TGCGCCAGCAGCCACACTAGCGGGGAGCAGTTCTTC. Translation: CASSHTSGEQFF.

The J gene is TRBJ2-1, the V gene TRBV18; no definite D call. The CDR3 totals 13 residues. Germline V gene data show CDR1 as KGHSH and CDR2 as LQKENI. The germline V and J ends were trimmed by 3 bases and 5 bases, with 8 bases remaining between them. CDR3 sequence: CASSPTVDNEQFF. CDR3 in DNA: TGTGCCAGCTCACCCACAGTGGACAATGAGCAGTTCTTC. Full variable domain (remainder filled in from reference TRBV18 and TRBJ2-1): NAGVMQNPRHLVRRRGQEARLRCSPMKGHSHVYWYRQLPEEGLKFMVYLQKENIIDESGMPKERFSAEFPKEGPSILRIQQVVRGDSAAYFCASSPTVDNEQFFGPGTRLTVL.

In this sample, this clonotype turned up many times. The V gene is TRBV12-3 or TRBV12-4, the J gene TRBJ2-2; no definite D call. This CDR3 has 13 amino acids. The ends were cut back, 2 bases at V and 4 bases at J, with 5 bases in the middle. The CDR3 region has the DNA TGTGCCAGCAGTTTACGTTTCACCGGGGAGCTGTTTTTT. It translates to CASSLRFTGELFF.

The rearrangement uses TRBV6-2 or TRBV6-3 and TRBJ2-1; the match to TRBD2 covers 8 bases. Looked up from germline, CDR1 is MNHEY and CDR2 is SVGEGT. There are 13 residues in the CDR3. Trimming removed 8 bases from V and 9 bases from J; junction bases left unmatched: 9. The CDR3 bases are TGTGCCAGCGGAGGACTAGCAGGGAGTGAGCAGTTCTTC. It specifies CASGGLAGSEQFF.

This chain connects TRBV9 to TRBJ1-1; D may be TRBD1 (6 bases). The CDR3 extends over 16 amino acids. V was shortened by 3 bases and J by 1 base, with 16 bases between the two germline ends. CDR1 SGDLS and CDR2 YYNGEE come from the germline V gene. This chain's CDR3 is CASSATGGAPNTEAFF. CDR3 in DNA: TGTGCCAGCAGCGCAACCGGGGGGGCTCCGAACACTGAAGCTTTCTTT.

This clonotype turned up a few times. The chain recombines TRBV7-2 with TRBJ1-5; D uncertain. The CDR3 spans 13 residues. Germline CDR1 and CDR2: SGHTA and FQGNSA. V lost 4 bases, J lost 4 bases, and 8 bases lay in between. CDR3 region: CASSSNSNQPQHF. In nucleotides, the CDR3 is TGTGCCAGCAGCTCCAACTCTAATCAGCCCCAGCATTTT.

As for this clonotype: Its ends do not fully match the called genes, so a read error is possible. The gene calls are TRBV28 and TRBJ1-1; 10 bases line up with TRBD1. This CDR3 region has 14 residues. Germline CDR1 and CDR2: MDHEN and SYDVKM. CDR3 protein: CARSSTGGNTEAFF. The CDR3 region has the DNA TGTGCCAGAAGTTCGACAGGGGGCAACACTGAAGCTTTCTTT.

The V gene is TRBV6-2 or TRBV6-3, the J gene TRBJ1-2; the D is unclear. Per the germline V gene, CDR1 is MNHEY and CDR2 is SVGEGT. The CDR3 has 11 amino acids. V was clipped by 10 bases and J by 4 bases, with 10 bases between them. DNA of the CDR3: TGTGCCACCCGGCGCGGCTATGGCTACACCTTC. The encoded protein is CATRRGYGYTF.

This chain uses TRBV7-9 with TRBJ2-1, with TRBD2 as a possible D gene (5 bases). The germline CDR1 and CDR2 sequences are SEHNR and FQNEAQ (reference sequence). The CDR3 spans 15 residues. Trimming took off 7 bases at V and 9 bases at J, with 22 bases between the two ends. Here the CDR3 DNA reads TGTGCCAGCACCTTTATGGGGAGCGGAAAGACTGAGCAGTTCTTC. Amino acid sequence: CASTFMGSGKTEQFF.

This chain connects TRBV29-1 to TRBJ2-7; unclear D gene. V was trimmed by 0 bases and J by 2 bases, leaving 11 bases between them. The CDR3 runs to 14 residues. CDR1 and CDR2 from the germline V gene are SQVTM and ANQGSEA. The CDR3 here is CSVEDPDGAYEQYF. CDR3 in DNA: TGCAGCGTTGAAGATCCAGACGGCGCCTACGAGCAGTACTTC.

V gene TRBV7-9 combines with J gene TRBJ1-1, with D unresolved. The CDR3 runs 11 residues. Germline CDR1 is SEHNR and CDR2 is FQNEAQ (reference sequence). Trimming removed 6 bases from V and 7 bases from J, with 9 bases in between. The DNA for the CDR3 is TGTGCCAGCAGGCGGGGAAATGAAGCTTTCTTT. The encoded protein is CASRRGNEAFF.

The V gene is TRBV10-3, the J gene TRBJ2-7, with D tentatively TRBD2 (5 bases). The length of the CDR3 is 14 residues. The V end was cut by 0 bases, the J end by 5 bases, with 11 bases between. The V gene's germline CDR1 is ENHRY and CDR2 SYGVKD. The CDR3 nucleotides read TGTGCCATCAGTGAGTCGACCGGAGGCGACGAGCAGTACTTC. It yields the protein CAISESTGGDEQYF.

This chain connects TRBV5-1 to TRBJ1-1; 8 bases are shared with TRBD1. The CDR3 consists of 17 residues. Per the germline V gene, CDR1 is SGHRS and CDR2 is YFSETQ. V was clipped by 3 bases and J by 0 bases; unmatched bases: 10. CDR3 sequence reads: CASSSGRTGSMNTEAFF. CDR3 in DNA: TGCGCCAGCAGCTCGGGACGGACAGGGAGCATGAACACTGAAGCTTTCTTT.

This clonotype was seen at least ten times. This chain links TRBV12-3 or TRBV12-4 with TRBJ1-4, with D uncertain. The ends were cut back, 3 bases at V and 8 bases at J, with 10 bases in the middle. The CDR3 covers 13 residues. CDR3 residues: CASSFVDREKLFF. As DNA, the CDR3 is TGTGCCAGCAGTTTCGTCGATCGGGAAAAACTGTTTTTT.

This clonotype has just a few counts. The rearrangement uses TRBV7-9 and TRBJ2-1; 10 bases fit TRBD1. CDR3 length equals 15 residues. Germline lookup yields CDR1 SEHNR and CDR2 FQNEAQ (reference sequence). J gave up 6 bases and V 4 bases, and 6 bases lay outside the gene matches. CDR3 sequence reads: CASSSPGQGFNEQFF. The CDR3 bases are TGTGCCAGCAGCTCACCGGGACAGGGGTTCAATGAGCAGTTCTTC.

Only a few counts were recorded for this clonotype. The rearrangement uses TRBV20-1 and TRBJ2-1, with 7 bases matching TRBD1. Germline CDR1 reads DFQATT; CDR2 reads SNEGSKA (reference sequence). The CDR3 sequence is 15 residues long. V dropped 6 bases and J dropped 5; count of bases not matched to a gene: 13. CDR3 in amino acids: CSALQQGKVHNEQFF. CDR3 nucleotides: TGCAGTGCGCTACAACAGGGGAAAGTCCACAATGAGCAGTTCTTC.

This clonotype was counted a few times. The rearrangement uses TRBV9 and TRBJ1-2; D ambiguous. CDR1 is SGDLS and CDR2 is YYNGEE in the germline V gene. V was shortened by 3 bases and J by 4 bases, with 13 bases between the two germline ends. The CDR3 is made up of 14 amino acids. CDR3 DNA: TGTGCCAGCAGCGCCCTAGATGACGTCTATGGCTACACCTTC. Amino acids: CASSALDDVYGYTF.

This clonotype appeared a few times. CDR3 nucleotides: TGTGCCAGCAGCCTTTGCGGTGCGCTTCCCGGGGGGAACACCGGGGAGCTGTTTTTT. It translates to CASSLCGALPGGNTGELFF. The V gene is TRBV5-6, the J gene TRBJ2-2; D is possibly TRBD2 (6 bases). Trimming cost V 4 bases and J 1 base, with 23 bases left between them. CDR1 is SGHDT, CDR2 YYEEEE, per germline. This CDR3 contains 19 residues.